This T cell receptor beta chain was captured in a study of T cell responses to AZD1222 COVID-19 vaccine. Regarding the study as a whole: CD4 TCRs associated with vaccination spanned spike, dominating at 160-218 and 743-854.

The data were produced by immunoSEQ multiplex PCR, yet TCRdb's version contains in-frame clones alone and is incomplete. Of about 110,000 clones in the sample, roughly nine tenths were seen once. This clone was picked up one time. Its antigen is unknown. The CDR3 length is 13 residues. The V gene's germline CDR1 is SGDLS and CDR2 YYNGEE. V was pared by 4 bases and J by 2 bases, with 10 bases between. The TCR was taken from an adult who received the AZD1222 COVID-19 vaccine. The rearrangement links TRBV9 to TRBJ2-7; possibly TRBD2 for D (5 bases). Here the sequenced sample was peripheral blood, taken 28 days after the second AZD1222 dose. The DNA of the CDR3 is TGTGCCAGCAGCCGCGGACTTGCCTACGAGCAGTACTTC. This translates into CASSRGLAYEQYF. Drawing the rest from reference TRBV9 and TRBJ2-7, the complete variable domain is DSGVTQTPKHLITATGQRVTLRCSPRSGDLSVYWYQQSLDQGLQFLIQYYNGEERAKGNILERFSAQQFPDLHSELNLSSLELGDSALYFCASSRGLAYEQYFGPGTRLTVT.